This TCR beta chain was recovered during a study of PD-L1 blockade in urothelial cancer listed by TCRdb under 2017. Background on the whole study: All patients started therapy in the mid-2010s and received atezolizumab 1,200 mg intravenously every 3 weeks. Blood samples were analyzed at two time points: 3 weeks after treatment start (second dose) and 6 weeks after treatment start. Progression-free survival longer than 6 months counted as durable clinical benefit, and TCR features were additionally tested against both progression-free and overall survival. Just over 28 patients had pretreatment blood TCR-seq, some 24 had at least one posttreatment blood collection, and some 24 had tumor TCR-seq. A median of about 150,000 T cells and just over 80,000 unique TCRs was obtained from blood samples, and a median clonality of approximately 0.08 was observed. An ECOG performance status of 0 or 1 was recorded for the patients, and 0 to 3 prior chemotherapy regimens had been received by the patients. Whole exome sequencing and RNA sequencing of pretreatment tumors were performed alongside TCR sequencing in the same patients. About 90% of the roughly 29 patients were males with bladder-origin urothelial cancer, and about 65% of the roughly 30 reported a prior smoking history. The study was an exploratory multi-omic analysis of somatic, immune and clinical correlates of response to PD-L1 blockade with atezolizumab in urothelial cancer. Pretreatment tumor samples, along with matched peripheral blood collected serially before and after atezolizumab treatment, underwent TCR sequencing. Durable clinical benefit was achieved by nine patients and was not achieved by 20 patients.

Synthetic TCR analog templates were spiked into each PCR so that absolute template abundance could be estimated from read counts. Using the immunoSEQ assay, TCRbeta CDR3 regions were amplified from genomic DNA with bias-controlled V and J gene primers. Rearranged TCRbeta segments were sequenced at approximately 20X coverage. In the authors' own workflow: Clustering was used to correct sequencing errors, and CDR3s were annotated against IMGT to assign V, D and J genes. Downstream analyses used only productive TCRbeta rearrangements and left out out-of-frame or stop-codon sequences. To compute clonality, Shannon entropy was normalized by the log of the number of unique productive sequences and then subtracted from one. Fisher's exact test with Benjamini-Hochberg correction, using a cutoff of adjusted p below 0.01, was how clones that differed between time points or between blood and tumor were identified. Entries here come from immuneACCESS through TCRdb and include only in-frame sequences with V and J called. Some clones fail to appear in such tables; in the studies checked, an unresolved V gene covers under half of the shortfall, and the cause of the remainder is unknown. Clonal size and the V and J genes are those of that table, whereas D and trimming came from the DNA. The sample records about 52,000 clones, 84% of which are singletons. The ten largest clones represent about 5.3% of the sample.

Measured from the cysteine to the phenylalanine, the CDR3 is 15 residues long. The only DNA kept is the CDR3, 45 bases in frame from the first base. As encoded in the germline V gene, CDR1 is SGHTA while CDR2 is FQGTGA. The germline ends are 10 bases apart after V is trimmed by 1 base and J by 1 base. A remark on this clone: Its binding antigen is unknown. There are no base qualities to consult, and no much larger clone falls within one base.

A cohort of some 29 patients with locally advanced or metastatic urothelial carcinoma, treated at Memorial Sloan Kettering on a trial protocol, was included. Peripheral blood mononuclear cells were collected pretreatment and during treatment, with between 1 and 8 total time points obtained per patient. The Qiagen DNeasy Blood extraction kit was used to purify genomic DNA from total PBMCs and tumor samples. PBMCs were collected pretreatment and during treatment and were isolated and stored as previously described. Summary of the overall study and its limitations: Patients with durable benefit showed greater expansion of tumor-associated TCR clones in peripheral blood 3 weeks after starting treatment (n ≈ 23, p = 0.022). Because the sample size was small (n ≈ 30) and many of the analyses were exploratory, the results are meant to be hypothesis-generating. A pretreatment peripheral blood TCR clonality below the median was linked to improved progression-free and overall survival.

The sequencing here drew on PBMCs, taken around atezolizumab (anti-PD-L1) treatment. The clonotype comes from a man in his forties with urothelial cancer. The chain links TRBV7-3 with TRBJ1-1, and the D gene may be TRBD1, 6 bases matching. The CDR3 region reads CASSLIGGQNTEAFF. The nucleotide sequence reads TGTGCCAGCAGCTTAATAGGGGGACAGAACACTGAAGCTTTCTTT.